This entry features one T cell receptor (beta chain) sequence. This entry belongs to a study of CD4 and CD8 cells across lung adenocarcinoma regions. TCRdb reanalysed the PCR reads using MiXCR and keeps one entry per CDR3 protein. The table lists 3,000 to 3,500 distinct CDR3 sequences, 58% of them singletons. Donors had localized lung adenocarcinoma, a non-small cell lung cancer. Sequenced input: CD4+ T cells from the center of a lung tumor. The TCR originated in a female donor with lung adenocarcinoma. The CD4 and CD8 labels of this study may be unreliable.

The CDR3 region is CASTPWGGSGEQFF. DNA for the CDR3: TGTGCCAGCACCCCGTGGGGGGGCTCGGGTGAGCAGTTCTTC. The gene calls are TRBV6-1 and TRBJ2-1, with D maybe TRBD2 (7 bases). Germline V gene sequence: CDR1 MNHNS, CDR2 SASEGT. V was trimmed by 7 bases and J by 9 bases, leaving 19 bases between them. The CDR3 runs 14 residues.